This entry is about one TCR beta chain. Its target antigen remains unknown. Base qualities were left out, and no much larger clone turns up one base away. The record originates from a study of T cell responses to AZD1222 COVID-19 vaccine (dated by TCRdb to the early 2020s). In the study overall: TCR sequencing was performed for 230 to 250 trial participants, of whom some 200 were given two doses of AZD1222 and some 26 were given two doses of MenACWY control vaccine. Enrollment into the trials was organized by age into subgroups of 18-55, 56-69 and 70-plus years, and those subgroups contained 148, 28 and 57 TCR-sequenced participants, respectively.

The CDR3 regions of human TCRbeta chains were subjected to immunosequencing. Per the original workflow: Repertoire TCRs were checked for matches against a reference library of SARS-CoV-2-specific TCRs that had been generated using the MIRA antigen-specificity platform. Breadth was defined as the fraction of unique TCRs that were SARS-CoV-2-associated, and depth was defined as the fraction of total T cells that were SARS-CoV-2-associated. Using the MIRA data, every spike-specific TCR was mapped to the spike region that the TCR reacted to and assigned to either a CD4 or a CD8 class. Log10-transformed breadth and depth values were compared by one-way ANOVA with Sidak's multiple comparisons tests. TCRdb stores this immuneACCESS table with in-frame sequences only. Part of the clones is absent; in the studies checked, under half of the shortfall reflects unresolved V genes, and no reason is known for the rest. V and J calls and clone size are given by that table; D and trimming were obtained from the DNA. The sample contains 150,000 to 200,000 clones, approximately 90% of them found a single time. Together, the top ten hold 3% to 4% of the sample.

The investigation overall reported the following: Reportedly, close to half of the unique spike-specific TCRs recognized epitopes lying outside the regions that are mutated in the B.1.351 and B.1.1.7 variants. Vaccine-associated CD4 TCRs spanned the whole spike protein, with dominant responses in regions 160-218 and 743-854. Participants were mostly white British, with more females than males. The authors suggested clonal diversity may have been underestimated. After two AZD1222 doses, both the breadth and the depth of spike-specific TCRs were significantly higher than at day 0 and than in MenACWY recipients. Conclusions about previously exposed vaccinees were limited because only six AZD1222 recipients were SARS-CoV-2 seropositive at baseline. The 56-69-year group was small, and its depth increase did not reach significance, likely because of low power. No day 14 peak-response samples were available, so repertoires were characterized only after the peak T cell response.

This specimen's time point label, per the study, means: about 28 days (+/-7) after the second vaccine dose. AZD1222 recipients given second doses at about 4 weeks or at about 12 weeks were pooled, since spike-specific TCR depth and breadth were not found to differ between the two schedules. Samples from vaccinated people were obtained from the UK trials COV001 and COV002, which included a single-blind randomized controlled phase 2/3 trial of AZD1222 (ChAdOx1 nCoV-19) in healthy adults. For TCRbeta chain sequencing, PBMC samples from trial participants were taken at day 0 and at day 28 after the second dose. According to the germline V gene, CDR1 reads MDHEN and CDR2 reads SYDVKM. The CDR3 spans 17 residues, from the cysteine through the phenylalanine. This entry keeps only the CDR3 DNA: 51 bases, framed from base 1. Trimming removed 3 bases from V and 8 bases from J; the gene matches leave 13 bases unexplained.

The sample in question was peripheral blood, obtained 28 days after the second AZD1222 dose. The sequence joins TRBV28 to TRBJ2-2, and 9 bases in between align with TRBD1. The sequence was obtained from an adult who received the AZD1222 COVID-19 vaccine. In nucleotide form, the sequence is TGTGCCAGCAGTTTTTGGCAGATACAGGGGGCGCAAGGGGAGCTGTTTTTT. This encodes CASSFWQIQGAQGELFF.